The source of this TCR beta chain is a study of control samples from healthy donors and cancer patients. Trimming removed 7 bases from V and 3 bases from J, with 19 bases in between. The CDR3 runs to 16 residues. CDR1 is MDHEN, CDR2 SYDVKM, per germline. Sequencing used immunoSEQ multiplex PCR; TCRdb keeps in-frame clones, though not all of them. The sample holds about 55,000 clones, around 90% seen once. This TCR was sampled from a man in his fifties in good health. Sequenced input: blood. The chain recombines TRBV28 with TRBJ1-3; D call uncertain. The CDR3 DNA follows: TGTGCCAGCATCCAAGGTACGGGCGCCGGTGGAAACACCATATATTTT. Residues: CASIQGTGAGGNTIYF.